The 26 T cell receptor beta chains presented below share a single source sample, sequenced in a study of T cells in Graves' hyperthyroidism and ophthalmopathy. The investigators amplified TCR beta CDR3 regions from RNA transcripts. An initial round of RT-PCR targeting the TCR CDR3 relied on the HTBI primer set. TCRdb re-analysed the multiplex PCR reads in MiXCR, keeping a single row per CDR3 protein. The repertoire holds some 460,000 distinct CDR3 sequences, with around a sixth as singletons. Sequencing was carried out using blood. These receptor sequences come from a woman between 18 and 29 years old with Graves' hyperthyroidism.

With respect to this clonotype: This may be a read error: a much more frequent sequence differs by one nucleotide. The V call is TRBV11-2, the J call TRBJ1-6, with no clear D. CDR1 SGHAT and CDR2 FQNNGV come from the germline V gene. The CDR3 consists of 13 residues. The CDR3 region has the DNA TGTGCCAGCGGCTTAGACGGATATTCACCCCTCCACTTT. It translates to CASGLDGYSPLHF. Looking up the rest from reference TRBV11-2 and TRBJ1-6 gives the full variable domain: EAGVAQSPRYKIIEKRQSVAFWCNPISGHATLYWYQQILGQGPKLLIQFQNNGVVDDSQLPKDRFSAERLKGVDSTLKIQPAKLEDSAVYLCASGLDGYSPLHFGNGTRLTVT.

This clonotype came up a few times. The V gene is TRBV28, the J gene TRBJ2-2, with D uncertain. Germline CDR1 MDHEN, CDR2 SYDVKM. The CDR3 length is 12 residues. The V gene lost 5 bases and the J gene lost 6 bases, with 7 bases spanning the gap. The CDR3 protein is CASSVWSGELFF. The CDR3, as DNA: TGTGCCAGCAGTGTCTGGTCCGGGGAGCTGTTTTTT.

This clonotype has more than one count but fewer than ten. This may be a read error, as it is one base from a much larger clone. The chain recombines TRBV5-1 with TRBJ2-1; perhaps D is TRBD1 or TRBD2 (5 bases each). Trimming took 2 bases from V and 4 from J, leaving 13 bases between them. The CDR3 runs to 15 residues. Per the germline V gene, CDR1 is SGHRS and CDR2 is YFSETQ. CDR3 sequence reads: CASSFRGLEYNEQFF. The DNA of the CDR3 is TGCGCCAGCAGCTTCCGGGGCCTGGAGTACAATGAGCAGTTCTTC.

This clonotype was seen a handful of times. The CDR3: CASSLQWTGISSEGNTIYF. Here the CDR3 DNA reads TGTGCCAGCAGCCTTCAGTGGACAGGAATTAGCTCTGAAGGAAACACCATATATTTT. The V call is TRBV11-2, the J call TRBJ1-3, with TRBD1 identical over 7 bases. This CDR3 contains 19 residues. Looked up from germline, CDR1 is SGHAT and CDR2 is FQNNGV. The V gene end was trimmed by 5 bases and the J gene end by 4 bases; junction bases not matched to a gene: 20.

The chain is built from TRBV20-1 and TRBJ1-2, with D tentatively TRBD1 (5 bases). The CDR3 loop spans 15 amino acids. The germline V and J ends were trimmed by 3 bases and 6 bases, with 20 bases remaining between them. Germline CDR1 is DFQATT and CDR2 is SNEGSKA (reference sequence). CDR3 nucleotides: TGCAGTGCTAGTACGGGGCGGGGTGGCAATAATGGCTACACCTTC. Its protein product is CSASTGRGGNNGYTF.

This clonotype has at least ten counts. The chain recombines TRBV11-1 with TRBJ1-5, with no clear D. CDR1 is SGHAT, CDR2 FQDESV, per germline (reference sequence). There are 13 residues in the CDR3. The ends were cut back, 1 base at V and 7 bases at J, with 8 bases in the middle. This CDR3 reads CASSLEEGQPQHF. CDR3 nucleotides: TGTGCCAGCAGCTTAGAGGAGGGACAGCCCCAGCATTTT.

This rearrangement joins TRBV6-9 to TRBJ2-2; the D is unclear. V gave up 3 bases and J gave up 10 bases, with 12 bases separating them. Germline-derived CDR1 and CDR2 are MNHGY and SVAAGI. This CDR3 has 13 residues. CDR3 DNA sequence: TGTGCCAGCAGTTACTCAGAATCCTCGGAGCTGTTTTTT. Protein sequence: CASSYSESSELFF.

This clonotype was seen ten or more times. The gene calls are TRBV9 and TRBJ2-3; D gene ambiguous. The length of the CDR3 is 13 residues. Germline lookup yields CDR1 SGDLS and CDR2 YYNGEE. V lost 3 bases to trimming and J lost 9 bases, with 14 bases between them. The CDR3 loop reads CASSEPPRKTQYF. CDR3 in DNA: TGTGCCAGCAGCGAGCCCCCCAGGAAGACGCAGTATTTT. The variable domain in full, completed from reference TRBV9 and TRBJ2-3, reads DSGVTQTPKHLITATGQRVTLRCSPRSGDLSVYWYQQSLDQGLQFLIQYYNGEERAKGNILERFSAQQFPDLHSELNLSSLELGDSALYFCASSEPPRKTQYFGPGTRLTVL.

V usage is TRBV3-1 and J usage is TRBJ2-7, with D tentatively TRBD1 (6 bases). CDR1 is LGHDT and CDR2 is YNNKEL in the germline V gene (reference sequence). The CDR3 contains 15 residues. V was trimmed by 4 bases and J by 5 bases, leaving 18 bases between them. CDR3 bases: TGTGCCAGCAGCCCGACAGGTTCTTACCTCGACGAGCAGTACTTC. Its translation: CASSPTGSYLDEQYF.

This clonotype was counted between two and nine times. V and J are TRBV10-3 and TRBJ2-7, with 8 positions matching TRBD1. Germline CDR1 and CDR2: ENHRY and SYGVKD. V lost 0 bases to trimming and J lost 1 base; unmatched junction nucleotides: 2. There are 15 residues in the CDR3. In DNA form, the CDR3 reads TGTGCCATCAGTGAGTCGACAGGGGCTTCCTACGAGCAGTACTTC. This translates into CAISESTGASYEQYF.

This clonotype was detected many times. The chain carries TRBV3-1 and TRBJ2-2; D is uncertain. Trimming took 6 bases from V and 1 from J, leaving 6 bases between them. The germline V gene encodes CDR1 LGHDT and CDR2 YNNKEL (reference sequence). This CDR3 comprises 13 residues. CDR3 protein: CASRPWNTGELFF. CDR3 nucleotide sequence: TGTGCCAGCAGACCCTGGAACACCGGGGAGCTGTTTTTT.

This clonotype was recorded many times. The rearrangement links TRBV10-3 to TRBJ2-1; the D gene is possibly TRBD2 (6 bases). This CDR3 contains 14 residues. The ends were cut back, 6 bases at V and 8 bases at J, with 17 bases in the middle. The germline V gene has CDR1 ENHRY and CDR2 SYGVKD. CDR3 sequence reads: CAISELAGYDEQFF. CDR3 in DNA: TGTGCCATCAGCGAACTAGCTGGGTACGATGAGCAGTTCTTC.

The rearrangement joins TRBV6-2 or TRBV6-3 to TRBJ1-1; D perhaps matches TRBD1 (6 bases). V shed 0 bases and J shed 4 bases, with 12 bases lying between them. CDR1 and CDR2 (germline): MNHEY, SVGEGT. The CDR3 spans 15 residues. The CDR3 sequence is CASSYSGRGATEAFF. The CDR3 region has the DNA TGTGCCAGCAGTTACTCGGGCAGGGGTGCCACTGAAGCTTTCTTT.

This clonotype was found a few times. This rearrangement joins TRBV6-1 to TRBJ1-2; D possibly corresponds to TRBD1 (5 bases). Germline V gene data show CDR1 as MNHNS and CDR2 as SASEGT. The CDR3 length is 14 residues. The germline V and J ends were trimmed by 7 bases and 8 bases, with 20 bases remaining between them. CDR3 protein: CASTSIGTPLGYTF. For the CDR3, the DNA is TGTGCCAGCACATCTATCGGGACGCCCCTAGGCTACACCTTC.

The gene calls are TRBV20-1 and TRBJ1-2, with unresolved D. This CDR3 has 14 residues. Germline V CDR1 and CDR2: DFQATT, SNEGSKA (reference sequence). The V end was cut by 3 bases, the J end by 0 bases, with 11 bases between. CDR3 nucleotides: TGCAGTGCTAGGCAAGAAACCGCTAACTATGGCTACACCTTC. Its translation is CSARQETANYGYTF.

This chain's CDR3 is CATCPGTSGTKTQYF. CDR3 in DNA: TGTGCCACGTGCCCCGGGACTAGCGGGACTAAGACCCAGTACTTC. The rearrangement joins TRBV12-3 or TRBV12-4 to TRBJ2-5; 13 nucleotides line up with TRBD2. Trimming cost V 10 bases and J 6 bases; bases outside gene matches: 11. The CDR3 extends over 15 amino acids.

In this sample, this clonotype turned up a few times. J is TRBJ2-5 and V is TRBV5-5; no clear D. CDR3 length: 13 residues. Germline V lookup: CDR1 SGHKS, CDR2 YYEKEE (reference sequence). The V gene lost 6 bases and the J gene lost 1 base, with 10 bases spanning the gap. Here the CDR3 DNA reads TGTGCCAGCACCACGGACCTCCAAGAGACCCAGTACTTC. Protein product: CASTTDLQETQYF.

This clonotype came up many times. This chain uses TRBV5-1 with TRBJ1-1; D unresolved. The CDR3 totals 12 residues. The germline gives CDR1 SGHRS, CDR2 YFSETQ. Trimming removed 3 bases at V and 8 bases at J, with 11 bases between. The CDR3 coding sequence is TGCGCCAGCAGCTCCCTCGGGGAGGAAGCTTTCTTT. Residues: CASSSLGEEAFF.

This clonotype appeared many times. This chain joins TRBV5-1 and TRBJ2-1; 8 positions match TRBD1. V dropped 4 bases and J dropped 8; count of bases not matched to a gene: 8. The CDR3 runs 14 residues. Germline CDR1 is SGHRS and CDR2 is YFSETQ. The CDR3 nucleotides read TGCGCCAGCAGCAAGCCAGGGGGCATCGATGAGCAGTTCTTC. Encoded protein: CASSKPGGIDEQFF.

In this sample, this clonotype turned up many times. The rearrangement joins TRBV20-1 to TRBJ1-5, with no clear D. Germline CDR1 is DFQATT and CDR2 is SNEGSKA (reference sequence). This CDR3 comprises 14 residues. V was cut by 4 bases and J by 2 bases, with 12 bases left in between. CDR3 coding DNA: TGCAGTGCTATGCGAGGGTTGGGCAATCAGCCCCAGCATTTT. This gives the protein CSAMRGLGNQPQHF.

This clonotype was counted a few times. The rearrangement uses TRBV6-1 and TRBJ2-1; 16 nucleotides align to TRBD2. The CDR3 loop spans 15 amino acids. Trimming at V came to 6 bases and at J to 8 bases, leaving 4 bases not matched to a gene. Per germline, CDR1 MNHNS and CDR2 SASEGT. DNA for the CDR3: TGTGCCAGCAGCCAAGGGACTAGCGGGAGGGATGAGCAGTTCTTC. It specifies CASSQGTSGRDEQFF.

This clonotype was seen ten or more times. V gene TRBV27 combines with J gene TRBJ1-4; unclear D gene. Trimming removed 2 bases from V and 6 bases from J, with 13 bases in between. There are 15 residues in the CDR3. CDR1 and CDR2 (germline): MNHEY, SMNVEV (reference sequence). The CDR3 loop is CASSLMRPWDEKLFF. The CDR3 region has the DNA TGTGCCAGCAGTTTAATGCGCCCCTGGGATGAAAAACTGTTTTTT.

The chain uses TRBV28 and TRBJ1-1, with no clear D. CDR1 MDHEN and CDR2 SYDVKM come from the germline V gene. This CDR3 contains 12 residues. V lost 6 bases and J 1 base, leaving 6 bases between the germline ends. The CDR3 DNA reads TGTGCCAGCAGATTAGAGAACACTGAAGCTTTCTTT. Its translation: CASRLENTEAFF.

This clonotype occurred many times. The chain combines TRBV2 with TRBJ1-1; 7 bases match TRBD1. Unmatched junction bases numbered 12, after V lost 6 bases and J lost 5 bases. Germline values: CDR1 SNHLY, CDR2 FYNNEI. This CDR3 is built from 15 residues. Here the CDR3 reads CASRADRIFETEAFF. The CDR3 DNA is TGTGCCAGCAGGGCGGACAGGATTTTCGAAACTGAAGCTTTCTTT.

The chain links TRBV4-1 to TRBJ1-5; D may be TRBD1 (5 bases). The CDR3 has 16 residues. Per germline, CDR1 MGHRA and CDR2 YSYEKL. V was shortened by 2 bases and J by 9 bases, with 20 bases between the two germline ends. The CDR3 DNA is TGCGCCAGCAGCCAACTAGGGCGACGGGGGGATCGGCCCCAGCATTTT. Protein product: CASSQLGRRGDRPQHF.

This clonotype was recorded at least ten times. The chain uses TRBV2 and TRBJ1-1, with 7 bases aligning to TRBD1. This CDR3 has 13 residues. Germline CDR1 reads SNHLY; CDR2 reads FYNNEI. Trimming at V came to 5 bases and at J to 4 bases, leaving 4 bases not matched to a gene. The CDR3 here is CASSTGVGTEAFF. Here the CDR3 DNA reads TGTGCCAGCAGTACAGGGGTAGGCACTGAAGCTTTCTTT. Full variable domain (missing parts from reference TRBV2 and TRBJ1-1): EPEVTQTPSHQVTQMGQEVILRCVPISNHLYFYWYRQILGQKVEFLVSFYNNEISEKSEIFDDQFSVERPDGSNFTLKIRSTKLEDSAMYFCASSTGVGTEAFFGQGTRLTVV.